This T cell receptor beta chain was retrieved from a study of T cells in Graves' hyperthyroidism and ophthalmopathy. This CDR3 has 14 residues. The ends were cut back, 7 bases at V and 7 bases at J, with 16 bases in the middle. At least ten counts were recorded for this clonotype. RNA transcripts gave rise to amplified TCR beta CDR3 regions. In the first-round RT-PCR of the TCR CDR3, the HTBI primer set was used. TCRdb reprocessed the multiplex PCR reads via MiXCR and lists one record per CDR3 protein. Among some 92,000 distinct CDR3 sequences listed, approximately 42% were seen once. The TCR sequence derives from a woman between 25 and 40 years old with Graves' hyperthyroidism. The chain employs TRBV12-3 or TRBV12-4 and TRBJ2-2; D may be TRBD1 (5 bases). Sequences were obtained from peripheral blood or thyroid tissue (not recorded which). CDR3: CASTLRGWSGELFF. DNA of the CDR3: TGTGCCAGCACCCTAAGGGGATGGAGCGGGGAGCTGTTTTTT.